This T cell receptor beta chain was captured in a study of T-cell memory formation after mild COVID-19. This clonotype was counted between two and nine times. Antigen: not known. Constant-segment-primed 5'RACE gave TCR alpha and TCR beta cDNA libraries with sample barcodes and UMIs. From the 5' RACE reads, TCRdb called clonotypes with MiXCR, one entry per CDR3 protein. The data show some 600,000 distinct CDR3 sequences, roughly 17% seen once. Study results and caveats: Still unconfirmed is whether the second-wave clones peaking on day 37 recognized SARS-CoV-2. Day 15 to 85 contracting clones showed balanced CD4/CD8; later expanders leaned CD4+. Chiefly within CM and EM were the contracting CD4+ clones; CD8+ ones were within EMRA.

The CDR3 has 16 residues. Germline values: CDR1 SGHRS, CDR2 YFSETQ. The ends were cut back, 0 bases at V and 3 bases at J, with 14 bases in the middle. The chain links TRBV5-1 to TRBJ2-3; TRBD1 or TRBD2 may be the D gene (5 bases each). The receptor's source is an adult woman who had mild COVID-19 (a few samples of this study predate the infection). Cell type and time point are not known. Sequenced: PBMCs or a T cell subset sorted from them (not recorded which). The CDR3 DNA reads TGCGCCAGCAGCTTGGCTCAGGCTGGGGGAACAGATACGCAGTATTTT. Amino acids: CASSLAQAGGTDTQYF.